Below, 9 T cell receptor beta chains from the same sample are listed, as sequenced in a study of blood T cell repertoires in COVID-19. Method: immunoSEQ multiplex PCR; TCRdb's copy keeps in-frame clones and lacks some. The sample lists under 350,000 clones; under 90% were seen once. Sequencing was carried out using peripheral blood. Receptors were obtained from a woman aged 25-40 years with COVID-19, enrolled during active disease.

The chain has TRBV19 and TRBJ1-6; TRBD1 agrees at 8 bases. V lost 4 bases, J lost 0 bases, and 2 bases stayed unmatched. Germline CDR1 and CDR2: LNHDA and SQIVND (reference sequence). This CDR3 contains 16 residues. In DNA form, the CDR3 reads TGTGCCAGTAGTAGGGACAGGAGCTCCTATAATTCACCCCTCCACTTT. It codes for CASSRDRSSYNSPLHF.

This clone was seen once. DNA for the CDR3: TGTGCCAGCAGCTTAGGCCGAGGGAGCGGGTACAATGAGCAGTTCTTC. Amino acid sequence: CASSLGRGSGYNEQFF. V and J are TRBV11-3 and TRBJ2-1; a weak D match, TRBD2 (6 bases). The germline V gene has CDR1 SGHNT and CDR2 YENEEA. V shed 1 base and J shed 4 bases, with 14 bases lying between them. CDR3 length: 16 amino acids.

The chain joins TRBV7-9 to TRBJ2-7; 14 nucleotides align to TRBD2. J lost 2 bases, V lost 4 bases, and 4 bases had no gene match. The CDR3 spans 16 residues. CDR1 is SEHNR, CDR2 FQNEAQ, per germline (reference sequence). CDR3 loop: CASSSGTSGGAYEQYF. In nucleotides, the CDR3 is TGTGCCAGCAGCTCTGGGACTAGCGGGGGAGCCTACGAGCAGTACTTC.

J is TRBJ2-2 and V is TRBV9; the match to TRBD1 covers 8 bases. In germline, CDR1 is SGDLS, CDR2 YYNGEE. V shed 0 bases, J shed 0 bases, and the junction held 7 bases outside the gene matches. CDR3 length: 18 amino acids. As DNA, the CDR3 is TGTGCCAGCAGCGTAGCTGGCGGGACAGGCGCGAACACCGGGGAGCTGTTTTTT. Encoded protein: CASSVAGGTGANTGELFF.

This chain connects TRBV4-1 to TRBJ1-1; TRBD1 might be the D (5 bases). Trimming pared 2 bases from V and 6 bases from J, leaving 16 bases between. Germline V gives CDR1 MGHRA, CDR2 YSYEKL. The CDR3 totals 15 residues. The CDR3 DNA follows: TGCGCCAGCAGCCAACGTATTCGCGACAGAGCTGAAGCTTTCTTT. Translated, it gives CASSQRIRDRAEAFF.

This chain connects TRBV19 to TRBJ2-2; 7 bases are a match to TRBD2. The CDR3 totals 14 residues. V shed 8 bases and J 2 bases; nucleotides not matched to a gene: 5. Germline-derived CDR1 and CDR2 are LNHDA and SQIVND (reference sequence). The CDR3 protein is CASRRTSNTGELFF. CDR3 bases: TGTGCCAGTCGCAGGACTAGTAACACCGGGGAGCTGTTTTTT.

The DNA for the CDR3 is TGTGCCAGCAAATTTACTAGCGGGGGGTACAATGAGCAGTTCTTC. It translates to CASKFTSGGYNEQFF. The genes are TRBV2 and TRBJ2-1; TRBD2 aligns across 12 bases. CDR1 and CDR2 from the germline V gene are SNHLY and FYNNEI. This CDR3 is built from 15 residues. Trimming removed 7 bases from V and 4 bases from J; junction bases left unmatched: 5.

This clone was observed a handful of times. This rearrangement joins TRBV7-2 to TRBJ2-2; TRBD2 is a possible D gene (5 bases). This CDR3 is built from 14 residues. Germline CDR1 SGHTA, CDR2 FQGNSA. The V end was cut by 2 bases, the J end by 7 bases, with 11 bases between. As DNA, the CDR3 is TGTGCCAGCAGCTTACAGAGGGCGAGCGGGGAGCTGTTTTTT. Its translation: CASSLQRASGELFF. Full variable domain (missing parts from reference TRBV7-2 and TRBJ2-2): GAGVSQSPSNKVTEKGKDVELRCDPISGHTALYWYRQSLGQGLEFLIYFQGNSAPDKSGLPSDRFSAERTGGSVSTLTIQRTQQEDSAVYLCASSLQRASGELFFGEGSRLTVL.

The chain employs TRBV19 and TRBJ1-2, with a weak D call TRBD1 (6 bases). Trimming removed 5 bases at V and 2 bases at J, with 21 bases between. Germline CDR1 LNHDA, CDR2 SQIVND (reference sequence). This CDR3 spans 17 amino acids. This CDR3 reads CASSSLDRPNLNYGYTF. Written as DNA, the CDR3 is TGTGCCAGTAGTTCTTTGGACAGACCCAATCTCAACTATGGCTACACCTTC. The full variable domain, completed using reference TRBV19 and TRBJ1-2, is DGGITQSPKYLFRKEGQNVTLSCEQNLNHDAMYWYRQDPGQGLRLIYYSQIVNDFQKGDIAEGYSVSREKKESFPLTVTSAQKNPTAFYLCASSSLDRPNLNYGYTFGSGTRLTVV.